A selection of T cell receptor beta chains follows, all from one sample in a study of T cells in Graves' hyperthyroidism and ophthalmopathy. TCRdb ran MiXCR on the multiplex PCR reads and lists one entry per CDR3 protein. There are around 350,000 distinct CDR3 sequences in the sample; around a quarter occur only once, and around four fifths lies in the top ten. Sequences were obtained from blood. These receptors were obtained from a man between 50 and 59 years old with Graves' hyperthyroidism. Both conserved end residues are part of each CDR3. D genes are given only for firm matches. Size values are once, few and many counts, or a class for expanded clones, and some rows have none.

>14|TRBJ2-7|few|TRBV24-1|NA
TGTGCCACCAGTGATGGGGCTTTCTCCCACGAGCAGTACTTC
CATSDGAFSHEQYF
>17|TRBJ2-1|NA|TRBV7-3|TRBD2
TGTGCCAGCAGCTTTTCCGGTAGCGGGAGGGCCCTTAATGAGCAGTTCTTC
CASSFSGSGRALNEQFF
>15|TRBJ1-1|NA|TRBV6-1|TRBD1
TGTGCCAGCAGTCGACCCCACGGACAGGGCGTGCCAGCTTTCTTT
CASSRPHGQGVPAFF
>19|TRBJ2-2|NA|TRBV6-5|TRBD2
TGTGCCAGCAGTTACTCACCAAGGTCGGGCGGGAGGAGTTTAGGGGAGCTGTTTTTT
CASSYSPRSGGRSLGELFF
>14|TRBJ2-7|few|TRBV3-1|TRBD2
TGTGCCAGCAGTTCCGTAGCGGGGTCCTACGAGCAGTACTTC
CASSSVAGSYEQYF
>11|TRBJ2-7|few|TRBV3-1|NA
TGTGCCAGCAGCGAAGCGGGCGAGCAGTACTTC
CASSEAGEQYF
>15|TRBJ2-2|NA|TRBV20-1|NA
TGCAGTGCTAGAGATCTTACCCTAGGGGTCGGGGAGCTGTTTTTT
CSARDLTLGVGELFF
>15|TRBJ2-1|NA|TRBV6-2/TRBV6-3|TRBD2
TGTGCCAGCAGTTACCGCGGGAGGGCCGACCATGAGCAGTTCTTC
CASSYRGRADHEQFF
>14|TRBJ2-3|many|TRBV12-3/TRBV12-4|NA
TGTGCCAGCAGTTTAGGGTTTCGCACAGATACGCAGTATTTT
CASSLGFRTDTQYF
>12|TRBJ2-2|NA|TRBV7-3|NA
TGTGCCAGCAGCGAAGGCCACGGGGAGCTGTTTTTT
CASSEGHGELFF
>15|TRBJ2-7|NA|TRBV19|NA
TGTGCCAGTAGTATATATGAGGGAGGAGCCTACGAGCAGTACTTC
CASSIYEGGAYEQYF
>17|TRBJ2-3|NA|TRBV5-1|NA
TGCGCCAGCAGCTTATCCTTCCTCGACTCCCGAGGGGATACGCAGTATTTT
CASSLSFLDSRGDTQYF
>14|TRBJ2-7|many|TRBV2|TRBD2
TGTGCCAGCAGGGCCGGGACTAGAACATATGAGCAGTACTTC
CASRAGTRTYEQYF
>14|TRBJ1-4|NA|TRBV29-1|TRBD1
TGCAGCGTCAAGAGACAGGGTTCGAATGAAAAACTGTTTTTT
CSVKRQGSNEKLFF
>15|TRBJ1-2|NA|TRBV5-1|NA
TGCGCCAGCAGCCCCTCCGGGACACCCGACTATGGCTACACCTTC
CASSPSGTPDYGYTF
>16|TRBJ2-7|many|TRBV11-2|NA
TGTGCCAGCAGCTTCCCCAAGGATAGCTTGGCCTACGAGCAGTACTTC
CASSFPKDSLAYEQYF
>12|TRBJ1-1|many|TRBV2|NA
TGTGCCAGCAGTGGGTCGAACACTGAAGCTTTCTTT
CASSGSNTEAFF
>14|TRBJ1-4|few|TRBV11-2|NA
TGTGCCAGCAGCTCTCAGGGGATAGGTGAAAAACTGTTTTTT
CASSSQGIGEKLFF
>15|TRBJ2-1|few|TRBV5-5|TRBD2
TGTGCCAGCAGCTTGGTACTAGCGGGATGGGGTGAGCAGTTCTTC
CASSLVLAGWGEQFF
>13|TRBJ2-1|few|TRBV6-8|NA
TGTGCCAGCAAGCCTTCTCTATACAATGAGCAGTTCTTC
CASKPSLYNEQFF
>13|TRBJ1-1|few|TRBV12-3/TRBV12-4|TRBD1
TGTGCCAGTACGGACAGGGAAAACACTGAAGCTTTCTTT
CASTDRENTEAFF
>16|TRBJ2-7|NA|TRBV7-3|NA
TGTGCCAGCAGCTCCCCCGACCCCCAGGTAACCTACGAGCAGTACTTC
CASSSPDPQVTYEQYF
>15|TRBJ1-6|NA|TRBV6-1|TRBD1
TGTGCCAGCAGTGAACCGACAGGGTATAATTCACCCCTCCACTTT
CASSEPTGYNSPLHF
>13|TRBJ2-3|many|TRBV7-3|TRBD2
TGTGCCAGCAGCTTAATGGGGGGGGATACGCAGTATTTT
CASSLMGGDTQYF
>13|TRBJ2-5|many|TRBV7-3|NA
TGTGCCAGCAGCTTAACTCTGGAAGAGACCCAGTACTTC
CASSLTLEETQYF
>13|TRBJ1-4|NA|TRBV6-5|TRBD1
TGTGCCAGCAGTTACTCGACAGGGATAGAACTGTTTTTT
CASSYSTGIELFF
>14|TRBJ2-1|once|TRBV6-4|TRBD2
TGTGCCAGCAGTGACGGGCTAGCGGGAGAGGAGCAGTTCTTC
CASSDGLAGEEQFF
>16|TRBJ2-5|few|TRBV5-1|NA
TGCGCCAGCAGCTTGGCCGGGACGAACGGGGTGGAGACCCAGTACTTC
CASSLAGTNGVETQYF
>16|TRBJ2-3|few|TRBV6-1|NA
TGTGCCAGCAGTGATTTTGCCCGGGAGATGGTAGATACGCAGTATTTT
CASSDFAREMVDTQYF
>15|TRBJ1-5|many|TRBV28|NA
TGTGCCAGCAGTTCACGAACAGGGACGGCGCAGCCCCAGCATTTT
CASSSRTGTAQPQHF
>18|TRBJ1-5|NA|TRBV6-1|NA
TGTGCCAGCAGTGAGGAGGGTAAAACAGGGTCTTGGTGGAAGCCCCAGCATTTT
CASSEEGKTGSWWKPQHF
>14|TRBJ2-7|few|TRBV7-2|NA
TGTGCCAGCAGACGACAGGCGAGCTCCTACGAGCAGTACTTC
CASRRQASSYEQYF
>16|TRBJ2-5|few|TRBV7-2|TRBD2
TGTGCCAGCAGCTTAGTTTCTAGCGGGTTTCAAGAGACCCAGTACTTC
CASSLVSSGFQETQYF
>13|TRBJ1-1|few|TRBV11-2|NA
TGTGCCAGCAGATCTAGCGAGGGAACTGAAGCTTTCTTT
CASRSSEGTEAFF
>14|TRBJ2-1|many|TRBV11-2|NA
TGTGCCAGCAGCTCGCCGGGACCCAACAATGAGCAGTTCTTC
CASSSPGPNNEQFF
>13|TRBJ1-1|NA|TRBV14|NA
TGTGCCAGCAGTAAAAGAGGGAACACTGAAGCTTTCTTT
CASSKRGNTEAFF
>13|TRBJ1-1|NA|TRBV10-2|NA
TGCGCCAGCAGTGCGAAGGTGAACACTGAAGCTTTCTTT
CASSAKVNTEAFF